A selection of T cell receptor beta chains follows, all from one sample in a study of cytomegalovirus exposure and HLA in healthy donors. Data came from immunoSEQ multiplex PCR; TCRdb stores just in-frame clones and leaves some out. Seen here are about 130,000 clones, more than 65% observed once, and the top ten hold less than 3%. Sequencing was done on a sample of PBMCs. These receptors all come from a middle-aged man in good health and CMV-seronegative. Both conserved end residues are part of each CDR3. Fields, in order: J gene, V gene, D gene, clone size, CDR3 DNA, CDR3 protein. The D gene is left open where the match is weak. Some rows have no size entry. The others give once, few or many, or a class for an expanded clone.

>TRBJ1-1|TRBV5-1|.|.
TGCGCCAGCAGCCTACAGGCCATGAACACTGAAGCTTTCTTT
CASSLQAMNTEAFF
>TRBJ2-7|TRBV5-1|TRBD2|once
TGCGCCAGCAGCTTGGTCGGGAGCGGGGGGGCCTACGAGCAGTACTTC
CASSLVGSGGAYEQYF
>TRBJ2-2|TRBV15|TRBD1|.
TGTGCCACCAGCAGCATACAGGGGGCTACGGGGGAGCTGTTTTTT
CATSSIQGATGELFF
>TRBJ2-1|TRBV6-5|TRBD2|.
TGTGCCAGCAGCCTAGCGGGGGGTTACAATGAGCAGTTCTTC
CASSLAGGYNEQFF
>TRBJ1-2|TRBV4-1|TRBD1|.
TGCGCCAGCAGCCAAGCTAGAGGGGACAGGGGGCGATACAATGGCTACACCTTC
CASSQARGDRGRYNGYTF
>TRBJ1-5|TRBV6-5|.|.
TGTGCCAGCAGTCAAACAGGGTCCGGACAGCCCCAGCATTTT
CASSQTGSGQPQHF
>TRBJ2-7|TRBV4-1|TRBD1|.
TGCGCCAGCAGCCAAGATCCCATCGTAGGGGACAGGGGGTTC
CASSQDPIVGDRGF
>TRBJ2-7|TRBV11-2|TRBD2|.
TGTGCCAGCAGCTTAACTAGCGGGGGCTACGAGCAGTACTTC
CASSLTSGGYEQYF
>TRBJ1-1|TRBV7-9|.|.
TGTGCCAGCAGCTTACCGGGGGCGGGGGACACTGAAGCTTTCTTT
CASSLPGAGDTEAFF
>TRBJ1-2|TRBV15|.|.
TGTGCCACCAGCCCTCCTCCCGGAGGGCAGTATGGCTACACCTTC
CATSPPPGGQYGYTF
>TRBJ1-1|TRBV16|TRBD1|.
TGTGCCAGCAGCCTCCAGGGGGCAGCTGAAGCTTTCTTT
CASSLQGAAEAFF